This entry features one T cell receptor beta chain sequence. The antigen remains undetermined. Produced via immunoSEQ multiplex PCR; TCRdb's table is partial and in-frame only. The sample comprises over 200,000 clones, 80% to 85% of which are singletons, and 11% to 15% rests with the top ten. The sample originates from a study of cytomegalovirus exposure and HLA in healthy donors. Overall study findings and caveats: Cytomegalovirus status was reportedly diagnosed by the classifier with high sensitivity and specificity.

Germline V gene lookup returns CDR1 MNHEY and CDR2 SVGAGI. Trimming left V 0 bases short and J 8 bases short, with 13 bases between. The CDR3 contains 14 residues. Sequencing was done on a sample of PBMCs. The sequence came from a woman between 25 and 40 years old in good health and CMV-seropositive. The chain recombines TRBV6-5 with TRBJ1-1, with D perhaps matching TRBD1 (5 bases). The CDR3 sequence is CASSYSPRETEAFF. Here the CDR3 DNA reads TGTGCCAGCAGTTACTCACCCAGGGAGACCGAAGCTTTCTTT.